Listed below are T cell receptor beta chains from one sample, sequenced in a study of T cell responses to AZD1222 COVID-19 vaccine. Produced via immunoSEQ multiplex PCR; TCRdb's table is partial and in-frame only. Among about 150,000 clones listed, 90% were seen once. This specimen was peripheral blood, taken 28 days after the second AZD1222 dose. These receptors were collected from an adult who received the AZD1222 COVID-19 vaccine. Each CDR3 is given with its conserved first and last residue.

j_call: TRBJ2-7
v_call: TRBV15
cdr3_aa: CATSMTGVSYEQYF

j_call: TRBJ1-2
v_call: TRBV7-9
cdr3_aa: CASSFTGVQGAYGYTF

j_call: TRBJ2-4
v_call: TRBV27
cdr3_aa: CASRPSVQKAKNIQYF

j_call: TRBJ1-2
v_call: TRBV3-1/TRBV3-2
cdr3_aa: CASSLRVGTALYGYTF

j_call: TRBJ1-5
v_call: TRBV6-4
cdr3_aa: CASKAQGAIQPQHF

j_call: TRBJ2-6
v_call: TRBV11-2
cdr3_aa: CASSYDMRGNSGANVLTF

j_call: TRBJ2-1
v_call: TRBV12-3/TRBV12-4
cdr3_aa: CASQGGAWNEQFF

j_call: TRBJ2-2
v_call: TRBV7-2
cdr3_aa: CASSLELRGGPGELFF

j_call: TRBJ2-3
v_call: TRBV5-1
cdr3_aa: CASSLRLAGGPTDTQYF

j_call: TRBJ1-4
v_call: TRBV3-1/TRBV3-2
cdr3_aa: CASSPWLSGSHEKLFF

j_call: TRBJ1-1
v_call: TRBV5-1
cdr3_aa: CASSSRGEIAFF

j_call: TRBJ1-6
v_call: TRBV7-9
cdr3_aa: CASSPSPREQSSYNSPLHF

j_call: TRBJ1-4
v_call: TRBV13
cdr3_aa: CASSLYGTGLEKLFF

j_call: TRBJ2-1
v_call: TRBV6-5
cdr3_aa: CASSYDGSSYNEQFF

j_call: TRBJ1-1
v_call: TRBV7-6
cdr3_aa: CASSLGVGAEAFF

j_call: TRBJ2-3
v_call: TRBV19
cdr3_aa: CASTERSFTDTQYF

j_call: TRBJ2-7
v_call: TRBV5-4
cdr3_aa: CASSHRDRPGKQYF

j_call: TRBJ1-2
v_call: TRBV30
cdr3_aa: CAYPRRGGYTF

j_call: TRBJ2-1
v_call: TRBV7-9
cdr3_aa: CASSSDRNAGRSYNEQFF

j_call: TRBJ1-6
v_call: TRBV30
cdr3_aa: CAWSVQGGSPLHF

j_call: TRBJ1-2
v_call: TRBV7-2
cdr3_aa: CASSHQTGLNYGYTF

j_call: TRBJ2-7
v_call: TRBV6-5
cdr3_aa: CAIPQFGGALDEQYF

j_call: TRBJ2-7
v_call: TRBV7-9
cdr3_aa: CASSQLEQEYEQYF

j_call: TRBJ1-1
v_call: TRBV28
cdr3_aa: CASSFLWGGAEAFF

j_call: TRBJ1-5
v_call: TRBV6-6
cdr3_aa: CASSPNVDSYSNQPQHF

j_call: TRBJ1-3
v_call: TRBV7-9
cdr3_aa: CASTLRDPGNTIYF

j_call: TRBJ2-5
v_call: TRBV5-4
cdr3_aa: CASSSRVLSGGAQETQYF

j_call: TRBJ1-4
v_call: TRBV5-1
cdr3_aa: CASSLSTGTGLPHEKLFF

j_call: TRBJ1-6
v_call: TRBV3-1/TRBV3-2
cdr3_aa: CASSSAESKGSPLHF

j_call: TRBJ2-7
v_call: TRBV4-2
cdr3_aa: CASSHDPSGGYEQYF

j_call: TRBJ2-7
v_call: TRBV7-2
cdr3_aa: CASSLTGGGNEQYF

j_call: TRBJ1-1
v_call: TRBV2
cdr3_aa: CASSELSYTEAFF

j_call: TRBJ2-5
v_call: TRBV10-3
cdr3_aa: CAISVSFGRQQETQYF

j_call: TRBJ1-5
v_call: TRBV3-1/TRBV3-2
cdr3_aa: CASSQGDRWGNNQPQHF

j_call: TRBJ1-6
v_call: TRBV28
cdr3_aa: CASTKGADNSPLHF